This T cell receptor beta chain was observed in a study of T-cell reconstitution after alpha-beta-depleted transplantation in children. As concerns this clonotype: Its specificity is not known.

General study results and limits: Surviving recipient T cells and thymic progenitors produced the high day-60 TCRbeta diversity seen in some patients. A year post-transplant, T-cell counts and diversity derived mostly from newly produced T cells. Reports say that about two months after transplant, the alpha-beta T cells came out of several hundred graft clones that had expanded.

Unique molecular identifiers were used in preparing the TCRbeta library. TCRdb fed the PCR reads into MiXCR, producing one record per CDR3 protein. This repertoire shows about 240,000 distinct CDR3 sequences, about 26% found once; its top ten account for around 2.5%. The V and J ends lost 8 bases and 8 bases respectively, with 12 bases between them. The CDR3 extends over 12 amino acids. Per germline, CDR1 SNHLY and CDR2 FYNNEI. This receptor was identified in a girl between 2 and 10 years old with Fanconi anemia, due to receive a stem cell transplant. This rearrangement joins TRBV2 to TRBJ1-4; D is unresolved. The sequences come from PBMCs, collected before TCRalphabeta/CD19-depleted stem cell transplant. CDR3 region: CASRLRSEKLFF. The CDR3 nucleotides read TGTGCCAGCCGCCTCCGTTCGGAAAAACTGTTTTTT.